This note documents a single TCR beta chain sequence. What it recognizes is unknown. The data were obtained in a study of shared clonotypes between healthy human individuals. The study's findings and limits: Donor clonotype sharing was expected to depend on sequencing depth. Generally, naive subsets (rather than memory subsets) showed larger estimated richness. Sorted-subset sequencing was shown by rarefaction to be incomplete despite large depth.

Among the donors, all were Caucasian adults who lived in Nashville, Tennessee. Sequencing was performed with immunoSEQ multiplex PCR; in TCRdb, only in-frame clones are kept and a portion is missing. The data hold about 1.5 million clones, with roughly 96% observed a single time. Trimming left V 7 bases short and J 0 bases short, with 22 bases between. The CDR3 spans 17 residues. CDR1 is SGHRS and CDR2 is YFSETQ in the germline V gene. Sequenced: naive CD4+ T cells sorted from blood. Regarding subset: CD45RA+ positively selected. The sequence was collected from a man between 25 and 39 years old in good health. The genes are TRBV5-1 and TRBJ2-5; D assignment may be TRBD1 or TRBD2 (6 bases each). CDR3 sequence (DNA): TGCGCCAGCTCCAGGGGCCACGGCGGGGTTAACCAAGAGACCCAGTACTTC. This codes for CASSRGHGGVNQETQYF.